The TCR beta chain under discussion was sequenced for a study of T cell responses to AZD1222 COVID-19 vaccine. Generated by immunoSEQ multiplex PCR, the TCRdb table keeps only in-frame clones and is missing some. The sample lists about 150,000 clones, roughly 91% seen once, with 1.9% in the top ten. Pooling of second doses given at about 4 or about 12 weeks was done. Sequenced material: peripheral blood, taken 28 days after the second AZD1222 dose. This TCR derives from an adult who received the AZD1222 COVID-19 vaccine.

The CDR3 DNA reads as TGTGCCAGCAGCTTGCCAAGACAGGGCGGCACTGAAGCTTTCTTT. Its translation: CASSLPRQGGTEAFF. The chain employs TRBV11-2 and TRBJ1-1; TRBD1 agrees at 7 bases. Germline V gene data show CDR1 as SGHAT and CDR2 as FQNNGV. V gave up 3 bases and J gave up 4 bases; unmatched junction bases: 8. The CDR3 has 15 amino acids.